A selection of T cell receptor beta chains follows, all from one sample in a study of T cells in Graves' hyperthyroidism and ophthalmopathy. TCRdb reprocessed the multiplex PCR reads with MiXCR, giving one entry per CDR3 protein. The table records approximately 400,000 distinct CDR3 sequences, roughly 20% of them present only once. The sample consisted of blood. The receptors stem from a man aged 18 to 30 with Graves' ophthalmopathy. The CDR3 runs from the conserved cysteine through the conserved F or W. The D gene is left open where the match is weak. Rows give clone size only sometimes, using once, few, many, or a class for an expanded clone.

-,TRBJ1-6,TRBV13,few,CASSLESAPLHF,TGTGCCAGCAGCTTAGAGTCGGCTCCCCTCCACTTT
-,TRBJ1-6,TRBV2,-,CASSEGEWLFDSPLHF,TGTGCCAGCAGTGAAGGAGAGTGGCTCTTCGACTCACCCCTCCACTTT
-,TRBJ1-1,TRBV20-1,-,CSADEGTEAFF,TGCAGTGCAGACGAGGGCACTGAAGCTTTCTTT
TRBD1,TRBJ2-2,TRBV2,-,CASSLGQGAKNTGELFF,TGTGCCAGCAGTTTAGGACAGGGGGCGAAAAACACCGGGGAGCTGTTTTTT
TRBD1,TRBJ1-2,TRBV7-9,-,CATARQGGYTF,TGTGCCACTGCCCGACAGGGGGGCTACACCTTC
TRBD1,TRBJ2-7,TRBV4-1,-,CASSPPDRTPYEQYF,TGCGCCAGCAGCCCCCCGGACAGGACCCCCTACGAGCAGTACTTC
-,TRBJ1-5,TRBV6-2/TRBV6-3,many,CASSYATRSEQGIQPQHF,TGTGCCAGCAGTTACGCCACCCGCAGCGAGCAGGGGATACAGCCCCAGCATTTT
TRBD2,TRBJ2-5,TRBV6-1,few,CASKPGGETQYF,TGTGCCAGCAAACCGGGGGGGGAGACCCAGTACTTC
-,TRBJ2-7,TRBV5-1,many,CASSLDGGDLDEQYF,TGCGCCAGCAGCTTGGATGGGGGAGACCTGGACGAGCAGTACTTC
TRBD1,TRBJ2-2,TRBV29-1,few,CSVHGTGDTGELFF,TGCAGCGTCCACGGGACAGGGGACACCGGGGAGCTGTTTTTT
-,TRBJ1-1,TRBV7-2,many,CASSLVRTTEAFF,TGTGCCAGCAGCTTGGTCAGGACTACTGAAGCTTTCTTT
-,TRBJ1-4,TRBV5-1,-,CASSSGRMGALNEKLFF,TGCGCCAGCAGCTCCGGACGGATGGGGGCCCTTAATGAAAAACTGTTTTTT
-,TRBJ1-5,TRBV18,few,CASSEGLPGNQPQHF,TGTGCCAGCTCAGAAGGTCTGCCGGGCAATCAGCCCCAGCATTTT
TRBD1,TRBJ1-2,TRBV11-2,few,CASRDRPGQGARGYTF,TGTGCCAGCAGAGATAGGCCGGGACAGGGGGCGCGTGGCTACACCTTC
-,TRBJ1-6,TRBV7-2,many,CASSLWGDSSPLHF,TGTGCCAGCAGCTTATGGGGGGATAGTTCACCCCTCCACTTT
-,TRBJ2-1,TRBV2,many,CASSEAGFNNEQFF,TGTGCCAGCAGTGAGGCGGGGTTCAACAATGAGCAGTTCTTC
-,TRBJ2-3,TRBV2,many,CASTGTSTDTQYF,TGTGCCAGCACTGGGACTTCCACAGATACGCAGTATTTT
-,TRBJ1-1,TRBV2,-,CASLGQPNTEAFF,TGTGCCAGCCTCGGACAGCCTAACACTGAAGCTTTCTTT
-,TRBJ1-3,TRBV20-1,-,CSAREGGNTIYF,TGCAGTGCTAGAGAGGGGGGAAACACCATATATTTT
-,TRBJ1-6,TRBV19,-,CASRSTGYNSPLHF,TGTGCCAGTAGATCGACAGGATATAATTCACCCCTCCACTTT
-,TRBJ1-5,TRBV20-1,many,CSAPRPREGQPQHF,TGCAGTGCTCCCAGACCCAGGGAAGGACAGCCCCAGCATTTT
TRBD2,TRBJ2-5,TRBV10-1,-,CASSETGLAGSQETQYF,TGCGCCAGCAGTGAGACCGGACTAGCGGGGTCTCAAGAGACCCAGTACTTC
-,TRBJ1-1,TRBV27,many,CASSFGLNTEAFF,TGCGCCAGCAGCTTCGGGCTGAACACTGAAGCTTTCTTT
-,TRBJ2-1,TRBV4-1,few,CASSQRDSSNEQFF,TGCGCCAGCAGCCAAAGGGATAGCTCCAATGAGCAGTTCTTC
-,TRBJ1-5,TRBV4-1,few,CASSQTGQAYQPQHF,TGCGCCAGCAGCCAGACGGGACAAGCCTATCAGCCCCAGCATTTT
-,TRBJ2-5,TRBV3-1,many,CASSRLEEETQYF,TGTGCCAGCAGCCGCCTAGAGGAAGAGACCCAGTACTTC
-,TRBJ2-6,TRBV6-1,-,CASRAVAGANVLTF,TGTGCCAGCAGGGCGGTGGCTGGGGCCAACGTCCTGACTTTC
TRBD2,TRBJ2-1,TRBV28,many,CASSILAGGPNEQFF,TGTGCCAGCAGTATACTAGCGGGGGGGCCCAATGAGCAGTTCTTC
-,TRBJ2-1,TRBV11-1,many,CASSLMRTATYNEQFF,TGTGCCAGCAGCTTAATGCGGACTGCCACCTACAATGAGCAGTTCTTC
-,TRBJ1-3,TRBV13,-,CASSTTEIYSGNTIYF,TGTGCCAGCAGCACGACAGAGATCTACTCTGGAAACACCATATATTTT
TRBD1,TRBJ1-6,TRBV9,-,CASSAGQEISPLHF,TGTGCCAGCAGCGCAGGACAGGAGATTTCACCCCTCCACTTT
TRBD1,TRBJ2-2,TRBV2,many,CASSSRTGSGELFF,TGTGCCAGCAGCTCGCGGACAGGGAGCGGGGAGCTGTTTTTT
TRBD2,TRBJ2-3,TRBV4-1,few,CASSQTGGGYTDTQYF,TGCGCCAGCAGCCAGACGGGCGGGGGGTACACAGATACGCAGTATTTT
TRBD1,TRBJ1-1,TRBV5-1,many,CASRAGDSLNTEAFF,TGCGCCAGCAGAGCGGGGGACAGCTTGAACACTGAAGCTTTCTTT
-,TRBJ2-6,TRBV7-3,-,CASSPDLFGANVLTF,TGTGCCAGCAGCCCGGACCTCTTTGGGGCCAACGTCCTGACTTTC
-,TRBJ1-5,TRBV28,many,CASTPPQRGGNQPQHF,TGTGCCAGCACCCCCCCCCAAAGGGGTGGCAATCAGCCCCAGCATTTT